A single sample gave rise to the 23 T cell receptor beta chains below, sequenced in a study of CD8+ T cells in alopecia areata. Isolated RNA was reverse transcribed into cDNA used as the sequencing template. Profiling relied on immunoSEQ multiplex PCR, and the TCRdb table lists in-frame clones only, not all of them. In total the sample includes more than 250,000 clones, none of them seen once. The pooled cutaneous lymph node cells were sorted using several markers (CD4, CD8alpha, NKG2D, NKG2ACE and others). Sequences were obtained from CD4+ T cells sorted from a lymph node. These receptors all come from a C3H/HeJ mouse with alopecia areata. As its MHC haplotype, the strain has H2-k.

Comments on this clone: The germline and genes are mouse ones. The observed sequence ends 4 residues before the CDR3 terminus, with the missing tail filled in from the germline J gene. J is TRBJ2-1 and V is TRBV5; 8 bases agree with TRBD2. After removal of 0 bases from V and 0 bases from J, the junction contained 7 bases not matched to a gene. CDR3 length: 18 residues. Germline-derived CDR1 and CDR2 are LGHNA and YNLKQL (reference sequence). The CDR3 is CASSQDNLGGNNYAEQFF. CDR3 DNA, as far as it was read: TGTGCCAGCAGCCAAGATAATCTGGGGGGAAATAACTATGCT.

About this clone: Gene and germline names: mouse. The read falls 4 residues short of the CDR3 end, and the missing part is taken from the germline J gene. Other DNA sequences within the sample encode an identical CDR3. The V and J genes are TRBV1 and TRBJ2-7, with 7 bases aligning to TRBD2. This CDR3 spans 14 amino acids. V lost 3 bases to trimming and J lost 0 bases; unmatched junction nucleotides: 2. CDR1 is NSQYPW and CDR2 is LRSPGD in the germline V gene (reference sequence). The DNA read from the CDR3 is TGCACCTGCAGTGCGGGGGGGAGCTCCTAT. Encoded protein: CTCSAGGSSY. In full, the CDR3 reads CTCSAGGSSYEQYF.

This clone was counted between two and nine times. Mouse gene names apply. The CDR3 protein is CASSEVNQDTQYF. CDR3 bases read: TGTGCCAGCAGTGAAGTTAACCAAGAC. V usage is TRBV13-3 and J usage is TRBJ2-5; D is unresolved. The missing CDR3 end, 4 residues past where the read stops, is filled in from the germline J gene. CDR1 NNHDY and CDR2 SYVADS come from the germline V gene. The CDR3 spans 13 residues. Between the trimmed V and J ends, which lost 2 bases and 0 bases, there was a span of 4 bases.

With respect to this clone: Gene names are mouse gene names. From the germline J gene comes the end of the CDR3, since the read stops 4 residues before it. The V gene is TRBV13-1, the J gene TRBJ2-2, with 9 bases lining up with TRBD1. This CDR3 is 17 amino acids long. Germline loops: CDR1 NSHNY, CDR2 SYGAGN. Trimming removed 2 bases from V and 0 bases from J; junction bases left unmatched: 5. The DNA read from the CDR3 is TGTGCCAGCAGTGACCTCCGGGACAGGGCAAACACCGGG. Encoded protein: CASSDLRDRANTG. Given in full, the CDR3 is CASSDLRDRANTGQLYF.

This clone showed up just a few times. Gene labels here are mouse ones. The read halts 4 residues ahead of the CDR3 end, with the missing end drawn from the germline J gene. Different DNA sequences within this sample yield the same CDR3. V usage is TRBV1 and J usage is TRBJ1-1, with D tentatively TRBD1 (5 bases). Germline CDR1 NSQYPW, CDR2 LRSPGD (reference sequence). The CDR3 spans 14 residues. V dropped 2 bases and J dropped 1 base, with 8 bases sitting between them. The sequenced CDR3 bases are TGCACCTGCAGTGCACCAGGGCGGAACACA. It codes for CTCSAPGRNT. The complete CDR3 protein is CTCSAPGRNTEVFF. Full variable domain (outside the CDR3, taken from reference TRBV1 and TRBJ1-1): VTLLEQNPRWRLVPRGQAVNLRCILKNSQYPWMSWYQQDLQKQLQWLFTLRSPGDKEVKSLPGADYLATRVTDTELRLQVANMSQGRTLYCTCSAPGRNTEVFFGKGTRLTVV.

For this clone: The gene symbols are mouse symbols. The missing CDR3 end, 4 residues past where the read stops, is filled in from the germline J gene. The J gene is TRBJ2-5, the V gene TRBV19; D might be TRBD1 (6 bases). This CDR3 comprises 13 residues. In germline, CDR1 is FNHDT, CDR2 SITEND (reference sequence). CDR3 DNA (partial): TGTGCCAGCAGTGGGACAAGAGGGGAC. As protein: CASSGTRGD. From start to end, the CDR3 is CASSGTRGDTQYF.

This clone was detected a few times. All gene names here are mouse names. The read ends 4 residues before the CDR3 terminus; that terminus is restored from the germline J gene. J is TRBJ2-5 and V is TRBV14; 11 bases fit TRBD2. Germline lookup yields CDR1 SGHDT and CDR2 FRDEAV. This CDR3 spans 15 amino acids. The part of the CDR3 DNA that was read is TGTGCCAGCAGTTCAACTGGGGGGGCGCCGGAC. Amino acids: CASSSTGGAPD. The entire CDR3 protein reads CASSSTGGAPDTQYF.

As concerns this clone: These gene names are mouse names. The read terminates 3 residues before the CDR3 end, so the remaining end is supplied by the germline J gene. Other DNA sequences in the sample encode the same CDR3. The rearrangement links TRBV19 to TRBJ1-6; D is uncertain. TRBJ1-6 is flagged as an ORF with uncertain function. The CDR3 covers 13 residues. Between the trimmed V and J ends, which lost 1 base and 4 bases, there was a span of 3 bases. Germline CDR1 is FNHDT and CDR2 is SITEND (reference sequence). CDR3 bases read: TGTGCCAGCAGTATACAATATAATTCGCCC. Translation gives CASSIQYNSP. Given in full, the CDR3 is CASSIQYNSPLYF.

This clone occurred a few times. Mouse gene names and germline throughout. The DNA ends 4 residues before the CDR3 does, and the rest of the CDR3 is filled in from the germline J gene. The chain combines TRBV5 with TRBJ1-2; possibly TRBD1 for D (5 bases). The CDR3 has 14 amino acids. Germline CDR1 LGHNA, CDR2 YNLKQL (reference sequence). The covered CDR3 bases are TGTGCCAGCAGCCAAGATCACTGGGGGGGC. It specifies CASSQDHWGG. The CDR3 reads in full as CASSQDHWGGDYTF.

Concerning this clone: Gene labels here are mouse ones. The CDR3 end falls 4 residues outside the read, so it is completed with the germline J gene. Other DNA sequences in the same sample also yield this CDR3. The chain uses TRBV1 and TRBJ2-5; 9 nucleotides match TRBD2. This CDR3 region has 14 residues. Germline assignment: CDR1 NSQYPW and CDR2 LRSPGD (reference sequence). The CDR3 here is CTCSAGGARDTQYF. Partial CDR3 DNA: TGCACCTGCAGTGCTGGGGGGGCGAGGGAC.

This clone was detected a few times. Germline and genes here are mouse. The read ends 4 residues before the CDR3 terminus; that terminus is restored from the germline J gene. The chain is built from TRBV19 and TRBJ2-1, with TRBD1 as a possible D gene (6 bases). V lost 3 bases and J 3 bases, leaving 13 bases between the germline ends. In germline, CDR1 is FNHDT, CDR2 SITEND (reference sequence). This CDR3 is built from 15 residues. Partial CDR3 DNA: TGTGCCAGCAGTACGCTCGGGACAATCTATGCT. Encoded protein: CASSTLGTIYA. The CDR3, in full, reads CASSTLGTIYAEQFF.

This clone was counted a few times. The listed genes are named as in mouse. From the germline J gene comes the end of the CDR3, since the read stops 4 residues before it. V gene TRBV13-3 combines with J gene TRBJ2-1; TRBD2 is a possible D gene (5 bases). With 5 bases removed from V and 5 bases from J, the gap between germline ends came to 5 bases. Germline CDR1 NNHDY, CDR2 SYVADS. CDR3 length: 11 residues. The chain's CDR3 is CASRLDAEQFF. CDR3 DNA (partial): TGTGCCAGCAGACTGGATGCT.

A few counts support this clone. Mouse germline and gene names are used. The CDR3 extends 4 residues past the end of the read, so its final part is completed from the germline J gene. The V gene is TRBV5, the J gene TRBJ2-3; 10 bases fit TRBD2. Germline lookup yields CDR1 LGHNA and CDR2 YNLKQL (reference sequence). The CDR3 contains 14 residues. Trimming took 6 bases from V and 4 from J; bases not matched to a gene: 4. CDR3: CASRRDWGSETLYF. The sequenced CDR3 bases are TGTGCCAGCAGGCGGGACTGGGGTTCAGAA.

This clone appeared many times. Genes here carry mouse names. Sequencing ends 4 residues short of the CDR3 end; the germline J gene provides the rest. The rearrangement links TRBV1 to TRBJ2-7; no reliable D call. The CDR3 extends over 13 amino acids. Germline lookup yields CDR1 NSQYPW and CDR2 LRSPGD (reference sequence). The DNA read from the CDR3 is TGCACCTGCAGTGCAGATCAGAGGGAT. The encoded protein is CTCSADQRD. The complete CDR3 reads CTCSADQRDEQYF.

This clone was detected only a few times. Mouse germline and gene names are used. Read sequence stops 4 residues before the CDR3 end, and the germline J gene provides the missing end. Other DNA sequences in this specimen translate into the identical CDR3. This sequence joins TRBV13-1 and TRBJ2-1; 11 bases map to TRBD2. The CDR3 length is 16 residues. Germline V lookup: CDR1 NSHNY, CDR2 SYGAGN. After removal of 2 bases from V and 1 base from J, the junction contained 2 bases not matched to a gene. CDR3 sequence: CASSERTGGNYAEQFF. Partial CDR3 DNA: TGTGCCAGCAGTGAAAGGACTGGGGGGAACTATGCT.

On this clone: Mouse germline and gene names are used. The CDR3 is cut off 4 residues early in the read; its end comes from the germline J gene. The rearrangement uses TRBV13-1 and TRBJ2-5; possibly TRBD1 for D (6 bases). V was trimmed by 0 bases and J by 0 bases, leaving 8 bases between them. The CDR3 loop spans 15 amino acids. Germline CDR1 and CDR2: NSHNY and SYGAGN. The sequenced CDR3 bases are TGTGCCAGCAGTGATGGGGGACAAAACCAAGAC. Its protein product is CASSDGGQNQD. The entire CDR3 reads CASSDGGQNQDTQYF.

A note on this clone: Mouse gene names and germline throughout. The read falls 4 residues short of the CDR3 end, and the missing part is taken from the germline J gene. This sequence joins TRBV5 and TRBJ2-1, with 11 bases fitting TRBD2. Germline values: CDR1 LGHNA, CDR2 YNLKQL (reference sequence). The CDR3 covers 16 residues. J was trimmed by 4 bases and V by 5 bases; bases with no gene match: 7. This CDR3 is CASSSRTGGFYAEQFF. CDR3 bases read: TGTGCCAGCAGCTCCCGGACTGGGGGGTTTTATGCT.

This clone has a handful of counts. Gene names denote mouse genes. The CDR3 is cut off 4 residues early in the read; its end comes from the germline J gene. This sequence joins TRBV17 and TRBJ1-2; D gene ambiguous. V was pared by 4 bases and J by 0 bases, with 18 bases between. There are 17 residues in the CDR3. Germline CDR1 and CDR2: MNHDT and YYDKIL. CDR3 DNA (partial): TGTGCTAGCAGTACCCTACAACAGAACACATCAAACTCC. Translation gives CASSTLQQNTSNS. The full CDR3 is CASSTLQQNTSNSDYTF.

This clone was found a few times. A much bigger clone sits one base away, suggesting this may be a read error. Gene names follow the mouse nomenclature. The sequence runs out 4 residues before the end of the CDR3; the remainder is reconstructed from the germline J gene. At the DNA level, this CDR3 is encoded by other sequences in the same sample as well. The chain carries TRBV1 and TRBJ1-2; the D gene is possibly TRBD1 (5 bases). The germline gives CDR1 NSQYPW, CDR2 LRSPGD (reference sequence). The CDR3 is made up of 13 amino acids. Between the trimmed V and J ends, which lost 4 bases and 2 bases, there was a span of 8 bases. The CDR3 loop is CTCSGTSNSDYTF. CDR3 DNA, as far as it was read: TGCACCTGCAGTGGGACATCCAACTCC. Variable domain in full (rest from reference TRBV1 and TRBJ1-2): VTLLEQNPRWRLVPRGQAVNLRCILKNSQYPWMSWYQQDLQKQLQWLFTLRSPGDKEVKSLPGADYLATRVTDTELRLQVANMSQGRTLYCTCSGTSNSDYTFGSGTRLLVI.

This clone was counted only a few times. Each gene name is a mouse one. The read falls 4 residues short of the CDR3 end, and the missing part is taken from the germline J gene. This sequence joins TRBV5 and TRBJ2-1; the match to TRBD1 covers 9 bases. In germline, CDR1 is LGHNA, CDR2 YNLKQL (reference sequence). The CDR3 has 15 residues. V dropped 4 bases and J dropped 3; count of bases not matched to a gene: 4. CDR3: CASSPGQGGYAEQFF. Partial CDR3 DNA: TGTGCCAGCAGCCCGGGACAGGGTGGCTATGCT.

Comment on this clone: Gene names and germline refer to mouse. Coverage ceases 4 residues before the CDR3 finishes, and the germline J gene fills in the end. This chain uses TRBV5 with TRBJ2-3; TRBD2 is a possible D gene (6 bases). The CDR3 spans 14 residues. CDR1 LGHNA and CDR2 YNLKQL come from the germline V gene (reference sequence). V dropped 3 bases and J dropped 0 bases, with 7 bases sitting between them. CDR3 residues: CASSHLGSAETLYF. The sequenced part of the CDR3 DNA is TGTGCCAGCAGCCACCTGGGGAGTGCAGAA.

With respect to this clone: Germline and genes: mouse. The read ends 4 residues before the CDR3 terminus; that terminus is restored from the germline J gene. The chain couples TRBV13-3 to TRBJ1-2; possibly TRBD1 for D (6 bases). The CDR3 consists of 13 residues. The V gene's germline CDR1 is NNHDY and CDR2 SYVADS. The CDR3 DNA, read in part, is TGTGCCAGCAGGCCACAGGGTCGGTCC. Translating gives CASRPQGRS. The entire CDR3 protein is CASRPQGRSDYTF.

Concerning this clone: Mouse germline and gene names are used. The read terminates 4 residues before the CDR3 end, so the remaining end is supplied by the germline J gene. This sequence joins TRBV31 and TRBJ2-5, with 9 bases aligning to TRBD2. Losses at the gene ends were 5 bases for V and 3 bases for J; bases not matched to a gene: 0. This CDR3 comprises 12 residues. Germline V gene sequence: CDR1 GKSSPN, CDR2 SITVG. The CDR3 is CAWDWGQDTQYF. The sequenced CDR3 bases are TGTGCCTGGGACTGGGGGCAAGAC. The full variable domain, rest sourced from reference TRBV31 and TRBJ2-5, is AQTIHQWPVAEIKAVGSPLSLGCTIKGKSSPNLYWYWQATGGTLQQLFYSITVGQVESVVQLNLSASRPKDDQFILSTEKLLLSHSGFYLCAWDWGQDTQYFGPGTRLLVL.